This record concerns one T cell receptor (beta chain) sequence. The target antigen is unknown. Each CDR3 protein gets one entry after TCRdb re-called the 5' RACE reads with MiXCR. The table lists 500,000 to 550,000 distinct CDR3 sequences, around a fifth of them singletons, with about 16% in the top ten. The source of the sample is a study of T cells after yellow fever vaccination. The study's findings and limits: The appearance of a small share of clonotypes in both CD4 and CD8 compartments was observed.

Trimming cost V 3 bases and J 4 bases, with 16 bases left between them. The CDR3 has 16 amino acids. The TCR sequence derives from a man aged 18 to 30 who received the YFV17D yellow fever vaccine. Sequencing was performed on PBMCs, taken approximately 22 days after the first yellow fever vaccination. The chain uses TRBV12-3 or TRBV12-4 and TRBJ1-3; D ambiguous. The CDR3 DNA is TGTGCCAGCAGTTTGGATTCTACTCTGGGGGGAAACACCATATATTTT. Translating it yields CASSLDSTLGGNTIYF.